This is a list of T cell receptor beta chains from one sample in a study of T-cell memory formation after mild COVID-19. TCRdb analysed the 5' RACE reads with MiXCR anew, one entry per CDR3 protein. There are hundreds of thousands of distinct CDR3 sequences in the sample; roughly 20% occur only once, and around 12% lies in the top ten. Sequenced material: PBMCs or a T cell subset sorted from them (not recorded which). The origin of the receptors is an adult woman who had mild COVID-19 (a few samples of this study predate the infection). Cell type and time point are not known. The CDR3 runs from the conserved cysteine through the conserved F or W. Each record gives: J gene, clone size, V gene, D gene, CDR3 protein, CDR3 DNA. A D gene is named only where the DNA matches it firmly. Rows may omit the clone size; those that give it use once, few, many or a size class.

j_gene: TRBJ2-7
abundance: few
v_gene: TRBV30
d_gene: NA
CDR3aa: CAWRGWNGEVYEQYF
CDR3nt: TGTGCCTGGAGGGGTTGGAACGGTGAAGTCTACGAGCAGTACTTC

j_gene: TRBJ2-5
abundance: NA
v_gene: TRBV29-1
d_gene: TRBD2
CDR3aa: CSVRLAGKETQYF
CDR3nt: TGCAGCGTGCGACTAGCGGGAAAAGAGACCCAGTACTTC

j_gene: TRBJ2-7
abundance: NA
v_gene: TRBV12-3/TRBV12-4
d_gene: NA
CDR3aa: CASSPSEVGGASYEQYF
CDR3nt: TGTGCCAGCAGCCCTAGTGAGGTGGGGGGCGCCTCCTACGAGCAGTACTTC

j_gene: TRBJ2-1
abundance: few
v_gene: TRBV7-6
d_gene: TRBD2
CDR3aa: CASSTPPPSGGGPRVEQFF
CDR3nt: TGTGCCAGCAGCACCCCACCACCCAGTGGGGGAGGGCCAAGGGTTGAGCAGTTCTTC

j_gene: TRBJ2-7
abundance: NA
v_gene: TRBV19
d_gene: NA
CDR3aa: CASSRSISYEQYF
CDR3nt: TGTGCCAGTAGTAGGTCCATTTCCTACGAGCAGTACTTC

j_gene: TRBJ2-7
abundance: few
v_gene: TRBV29-1
d_gene: NA
CDR3aa: CSVEDRPYEQYF
CDR3nt: TGCAGCGTTGAAGACAGGCCCTACGAGCAGTACTTC

j_gene: TRBJ1-2
abundance: once
v_gene: TRBV15
d_gene: NA
CDR3aa: CATSRDRKETGYTF
CDR3nt: TGTGCCACCAGCAGAGATCGAAAGGAGACCGGCTACACCTTC

j_gene: TRBJ2-5
abundance: few
v_gene: TRBV9
d_gene: TRBD2
CDR3aa: CASSVEASGTKTQYF
CDR3nt: TGTGCCAGCAGCGTAGAGGCTAGCGGCACGAAGACCCAGTACTTC

j_gene: TRBJ2-2
abundance: NA
v_gene: TRBV24-1
d_gene: TRBD1
CDR3aa: CATTQAGGIGELFF
CDR3nt: TGTGCCACCACCCAGGCAGGGGGCATCGGGGAGCTGTTTTTT

j_gene: TRBJ1-1
abundance: NA
v_gene: TRBV18
d_gene: NA
CDR3aa: CASSPDLGAGTEAFF
CDR3nt: TGTGCCAGCTCACCTGATCTGGGGGCTGGCACTGAAGCTTTCTTT

j_gene: TRBJ2-3
abundance: NA
v_gene: TRBV29-1
d_gene: TRBD1
CDR3aa: CRVDVSGQGKDTQYF
CDR3nt: TGCAGGGTCGATGTTAGTGGACAGGGAAAAGATACGCAGTATTTT

j_gene: TRBJ2-1
abundance: few
v_gene: TRBV29-1
d_gene: TRBD2
CDR3aa: CSVEDFGGSLGNEQFF
CDR3nt: TGCAGCGTTGAAGATTTCGGCGGGAGCTTGGGGAATGAGCAGTTCTTC

j_gene: TRBJ2-3
abundance: NA
v_gene: TRBV3-1
d_gene: NA
CDR3aa: CASSQLAATDTQYF
CDR3nt: TGTGCCAGCAGCCAACTGGCCGCGACAGATACGCAGTATTTT

j_gene: TRBJ1-1
abundance: NA
v_gene: TRBV12-3/TRBV12-4
d_gene: TRBD1
CDR3aa: CASSLRTGKNTEAFF
CDR3nt: TGTGCCAGCAGTCTCCGGACAGGGAAGAACACTGAAGCTTTCTTT

j_gene: TRBJ2-5
abundance: few
v_gene: TRBV3-1
d_gene: NA
CDR3aa: CASSSFGRRETQYF
CDR3nt: TGTGCCAGCAGCTCCTTTGGGCGGAGGGAGACCCAGTACTTC

j_gene: TRBJ1-5
abundance: NA
v_gene: TRBV20-1
d_gene: NA
CDR3aa: CSARDQESNQPQHF
CDR3nt: TGCAGTGCTAGAGATCAGGAGAGCAATCAGCCCCAGCATTTT

j_gene: TRBJ1-2
abundance: few
v_gene: TRBV27
d_gene: TRBD1
CDR3aa: CASSLTPGQGVNYGYTF
CDR3nt: TGTGCCAGCAGTTTAACCCCGGGGCAGGGGGTTAACTATGGCTACACCTTC

j_gene: TRBJ1-2
abundance: NA
v_gene: TRBV23-1
d_gene: NA
CDR3aa: CASTAVGVEDSFPSYGYTF
CDR3nt: TGCGCCAGCACCGCGGTGGGCGTCGAGGACAGTTTTCCCAGCTATGGCTACACCTTC

j_gene: TRBJ2-7
abundance: many
v_gene: TRBV29-1
d_gene: NA
CDR3aa: CSVRERGPGEQYF
CDR3nt: TGCAGCGTCCGAGAGAGAGGGCCGGGGGAGCAGTACTTC

j_gene: TRBJ1-1
abundance: few
v_gene: TRBV20-1
d_gene: NA
CDR3aa: CSARGRASEAFF
CDR3nt: TGCAGTGCTAGAGGTAGGGCCTCTGAAGCTTTCTTT

j_gene: TRBJ2-7
abundance: NA
v_gene: TRBV30
d_gene: TRBD2
CDR3aa: CAWRGTSGKASYEQYF
CDR3nt: TGTGCCTGGAGAGGGACTAGCGGGAAGGCCTCCTACGAGCAGTACTTC

j_gene: TRBJ2-3
abundance: few
v_gene: TRBV7-2
d_gene: TRBD2
CDR3aa: CASSSTAGLDTQYF
CDR3nt: TGTGCCAGCAGCTCAACAGCGGGGTTAGATACGCAGTATTTT

j_gene: TRBJ2-3
abundance: NA
v_gene: TRBV4-1
d_gene: TRBD2
CDR3aa: CASSQDRASGRPDTQYF
CDR3nt: TGCGCCAGCAGCCAAGATCGAGCTAGCGGGAGGCCAGATACGCAGTATTTT